This TCR beta chain was recovered during a study of Graves' ophthalmopathy and Graves' hyperthyroidism (dated by TCRdb to 2017 to 2018). About the study as a whole: Peripheral blood was collected at initial diagnosis, prior to any treatment. The study used TCR beta repertoire signatures to distinguish Graves' ophthalmopathy from Graves' hyperthyroidism and to predict progression to ophthalmopathy. In total, approximately 140 blood samples were TCR-sequenced: 40 to 45 ophthalmopathy, under 80 hyperthyroidism and around 17 hyperthyroidism-to-ophthalmopathy patients. To explore V-J signatures that separate ophthalmopathy from hyperthyroidism, a discovery set of about 98 patients was enrolled, consisting of about 45 with ophthalmopathy and 55 to 65 with stable hyperthyroidism. For independent validation, a separate cohort was made up of 18 to 20 hyperthyroidism patients plus 17 patients who later progressed from hyperthyroidism to ophthalmopathy. T-cell repertoires of thyroid tissue and blood were compared in over 5 hyperthyroidism patients. Following sample collection, hyperthyroidism patients were given methimazole at a starting dose of 30 mg daily, and ophthalmopathy patients were given high-dose intravenous methylprednisolone. The study at large found these results: In cross-validation, the 13-signature model distinguished ophthalmopathy from stable hyperthyroidism with less than 90% sensitivity and approximately 81% specificity, while in the test set the corresponding values were around 79% and 71%. Most expanded thyroid clonotypes with a frequency above 0.001 also appeared in blood, which suggests that blood repertoires may reflect the immune response in the thyroid. In validation, the model predicted ophthalmopathy progression with less than 71% sensitivity and about 73% specificity; some twelve predicted patients were CT-confirmed with GO in a median of approximately 6.5 months. Sample size was not statistically predetermined, and group allocation was not concealed from the investigators.

With respect to this clonotype: Its antigen remains undetermined. Base quality data are lacking; no much larger clone is found one base away.

TCR beta CDR3 regions were amplified from RNA transcripts for repertoire sequencing. HTBI primers and the Qiagen OneStep RT-PCR kit were used in a first-round RT-PCR, which was followed by a second-round multiplex PCR, size selection and purification. Sequencing of the libraries was carried out on an Illumina HiSeq2000 in paired-end mode with 100 bp reads. Processing in the source paper ran as follows. SOAPnuke was used to process the reads, throwing out any read that had adapters, had uncalled bases, had a mean Phred below 15, or lacked an exact constant-primer or identifier match. High-quality paired reads were merged with COPE v1.2.5. Each unique nucleotide sequence was treated as a clonotype, and MiTCR v1.1 was used to align the clonotypes to the IMGT TRB V, D and J references. Only V-J combinations with frequency above 0.0001 were analysed, covering 99% to 99.2% of repertoires. For each V-J combination, a TCR clonal expansion and chaos score was defined as F50 clonal expansion divided by the chaos observed in the TCRdist matrix. Welch's t-statistics and random forest were used to reduce the features to about 12 V-J combinations, which were then used as input to a naive Bayes classifier. Thyroid-blood repertoire similarity was quantified with the Morisita-Horn index. The public sequencing data were trimmed at Q25 with fastp and processed into clonotypes with MiXCR by TCRdb, which kept only in-frame beta chains. Rows are combined by CDR3 protein, so each entry shows the most common genes and DNA. TCRdb, not the authors, supplied the V and J calls. This sample gives around 670,000 distinct CDR3 sequences in total; roughly two fifths of them show up just once. The top ten clones comprise approximately 43% of the sample.

CDR3 length: 17 amino acids, cysteine to phenylalanine. Just CDR3 DNA is preserved here, 51 bases in frame from base 1. According to the germline V gene (reference sequence), CDR1 reads LNHDA and CDR2 reads SQIVND. V has 3 bases trimmed and J has 2 bases trimmed; junction bases matching no gene number 12. Patients with ophthalmopathy had moderately to severely active disease, with a Clinical Activity Score of 3 or more, a NOSPECS grade of 4 or more, and a disease duration of less than 3 months. Patients were excluded if they had other autoimmune diseases, uncontrolled infections, pregnancy or lactation. Clinical symptoms, serum thyroxine, TRAb, thyroid ultrasound and orbital computed tomography were used for diagnosis. Using Ficoll-Paque density gradient centrifugation, PBMCs were isolated from 9.5 to 10 ml of fresh peripheral blood. Total RNA was extracted with Trizol reagent and quality-checked on an Agilent 2100 Bioanalyzer.

Sequenced sample: peripheral blood. The sequence was collected from an adult man with Graves' ophthalmopathy. The chain uses TRBV19 and TRBJ1-2, and TRBD1 matches 7 of the central bases. The CDR3 region reads CASSISLIGTDNYGYTF. The DNA is as follows: TGTGCCAGTAGTATCTCCTTAATCGGGACAGACAACTATGGCTACACCTTC. This CDR3, with the reference TRBV19 and TRBJ1-2 proteins standing in past its ends, gives the full variable domain DGGITQSPKYLFRKEGQNVTLSCEQNLNHDAMYWYRQDPGQGLRLIYYSQIVNDFQKGDIAEGYSVSREKKESFPLTVTSAQKNPTAFYLCASSISLIGTDNYGYTFGSGTRLTVV.